Presented here are 5 T cell receptor beta chains from one specimen sequenced in a study of technical replicates of blood from several donors. Method: immunoSEQ multiplex PCR; TCRdb's copy keeps in-frame clones and lacks some. The table records about 70,000 clones, about nine tenths of them present only once. Source material: T cells isolated from PBMCs. The receptor source for this set is a human donor in good health.

The V call is TRBV4-1, the J call TRBJ1-2; D ambiguous. This CDR3 comprises 13 residues. Between the trimmed V and J ends, which lost 4 bases and 6 bases, there was a span of 12 bases. Germline values: CDR1 MGHRA, CDR2 YSYEKL. CDR3 sequence: CASSPDSEDGYTF. Written as DNA, the CDR3 is TGCGCCAGCAGCCCTGACTCAGAGGATGGCTACACCTTC.

This clone was detected a few times. The chain is built from TRBV30 and TRBJ1-1, with D unclear. The CDR3 has 12 residues. The V gene lost 4 bases and the J gene lost 4 bases, with 10 bases spanning the gap. Per germline, CDR1 GTSNPN and CDR2 SVGIG (reference sequence). CDR3 protein: CAWTPRITEAFF. CDR3 nucleotides: TGTGCCTGGACCCCCAGGATCACTGAAGCTTTCTTT. The whole variable domain, remainder taken from reference TRBV30 and TRBJ1-1, is SQTIHQWPATLVQPVGSPLSLECTVEGTSNPNLYWYRQAAGRGLQLLFYSVGIGQISSEVPQNLSASRPQDRQFILSSKKLLLSDSGFYLCAWTPRITEAFFGQGTRLTVV.

This sequence joins TRBV28 and TRBJ1-4, with 9 positions matching TRBD1. Per the germline V gene, CDR1 is MDHEN and CDR2 is SYDVKM. The CDR3 spans 16 residues. With V trimmed by 5 bases and J by 5 bases, 9 bases remained unmatched. The CDR3 reads CASSLHGQGKNEKLFF. As DNA, the CDR3 is TGTGCCAGCAGTCTTCACGGACAGGGGAAAAATGAAAAACTGTTTTTT.

This clone was picked up a small number of times. The gene calls are TRBV23-1 and TRBJ1-5; D is unclear. TRBV23-1 is assigned to the ORF class and has an uncertain function. The CDR3 sequence is 11 residues long. V shed 10 bases and J shed 5 bases, with 9 bases lying between them. The CDR3 protein is CATAKHQPQHF. CDR3 nucleotide sequence: TGCGCCACCGCCAAGCATCAGCCCCAGCATTTT.

This clone was counted a single time. The chain employs TRBV25-1 and TRBJ1-4, with D tentatively TRBD1 (5 bases). V shed 9 bases and J shed 0 bases, with 14 bases lying between them. This CDR3 comprises 15 residues. The germline gives CDR1 MGHDK, CDR2 SYGVNS. CDR3 DNA sequence: TGTGCCAGTATGGGGGGTGTCACAACTAATGAAAAACTGTTTTTT. It specifies CASMGGVTTNEKLFF. Complete variable domain (other parts from reference TRBV25-1 and TRBJ1-4): EADIYQTPRYLVIGTGKKITLECSQTMGHDKMYWYQQDPGMELHLIHYSYGVNSTEKGDLSSESTVSRIRTEHFPLTLESARPSHTSQYLCASMGGVTTNEKLFFGSGTQLSVL.